Here is one T cell receptor beta chain with its context. The sample belongs to a study of control samples from healthy donors and cancer patients. Clones were read by immunoSEQ multiplex PCR, and TCRdb kept only the in-frame ones, dropping some. This table holds fewer than 200,000 clones, just over 90% found once. Germline V gene data show CDR1 as LGHNA and CDR2 as YSLEER. The CDR3 extends over 16 amino acids. V was clipped by 1 base and J by 8 bases, with 17 bases between them. The source material was blood. The chain recombines TRBV4-3 with TRBJ1-4; a possible D gene is TRBD1 (6 bases). This receptor was taken from a woman between 55 and 75 years old in good health. The DNA of the CDR3 is TGCGCCAGCAGCCAAGCTCTTACAGGGATGGGAGAAAAACTGTTTTTT. It specifies CASSQALTGMGEKLFF.